This T cell receptor (beta chain) was found in a study of T-cell memory formation after mild COVID-19. Study-wide background: Each donor largely had its own TCR clusters.

Findings and limits, study-wide: Memory sampled before infection contained some responding clones, suggesting cross-reactive memory joined.

CDR1 and CDR2 (germline): SGHRS, YFSETQ. This CDR3 has 15 amino acids. Deletions cut 2 bases from V and 5 bases from J, with 11 bases between. As regards this clonotype: What it recognizes is unknown.

Using its own MiXCR run on the 5' RACE reads, TCRdb lists one record per CDR3 protein. The sample lists approximately 54,000 distinct CDR3 sequences, roughly an eighth seen once, with almost 25% in the top ten. The receptor comes from a man aged 18 to 29 who had mild COVID-19 (a few samples of this study predate the infection). Cell type and time point are not known. Sequenced: PBMCs or a T cell subset sorted from them (not recorded which). The rearrangement joins TRBV5-1 to TRBJ1-6, with D possibly TRBD1 on 6 matching bases. The CDR3 loop reads CASSLRPGDNSPLHF. Here the CDR3 DNA reads TGCGCCAGCAGCTTAAGGCCAGGGGATAATTCACCCCTCCACTTT.